The next 24 T cell receptor beta chains were all read from a single sample in a study of Ad26.COV2.S vaccination and SARS-CoV-2 variants. Libraries were prepared by immunoSEQ multiplex PCR; TCRdb keeps only in-frame clonotypes and omits some of them. The repertoire holds about 400,000 clones, with around 91% as singletons. The treatment denotes: about 20 received Ad26.COV2.S at low or high dose, single or two shots; several received placebo; per-sample allocation not given. The investigators took samples on day 63 after the first vaccine or placebo injection. The sequences come from peripheral blood, collected in a trial of Ad26.COV2.S vaccine versus placebo. These TCRs come from a person aged 18-65 years who received the Ad26.COV2.S COVID-19 vaccine or a placebo.

This chain links TRBV10-3 with TRBJ2-2; D unclear. Between the trimmed V and J ends, which lost 11 bases and 1 base, there was a span of 8 bases. The CDR3 contains 12 residues. Per the germline V gene, CDR1 is ENHRY and CDR2 is SYGVKD. The CDR3 nucleotides are TGTGCCGCAGCGCAGAACACCGGGGAGCTGTTTTTT. Translated, it gives CAAAQNTGELFF.

Regarding this clone: This same CDR3 is encoded by further DNA sequences in the sample. The V and J genes are TRBV9 and TRBJ2-1; 7 nucleotides match TRBD2. V shed 0 bases, J shed 4 bases, and the junction held 4 bases outside the gene matches. CDR3 length: 15 amino acids. Germline loops: CDR1 SGDLS, CDR2 YYNGEE. The CDR3 bases are TGTGCCAGCAGCGTAGATAGCGGGCGGTACAATGAGCAGTTCTTC. Translating it yields CASSVDSGRYNEQFF.

The V gene is TRBV10-2, the J gene TRBJ1-2; D uncertain. The CDR3 covers 15 residues. Trimming removed 0 bases from V and 4 bases from J, with 12 bases in between. The germline V gene has CDR1 WSHSY and CDR2 SAAADI. The CDR3 spells CASSESRQLLYGYTF. The CDR3 nucleotides read TGCGCCAGCAGTGAGTCGAGGCAGCTGCTCTATGGCTACACCTTC.

The chain links TRBV18 to TRBJ1-2, with D unclear. V lost 0 bases to trimming and J lost 5 bases, with 10 bases between them. Germline assignment: CDR1 KGHSH and CDR2 LQKENI. This CDR3 region has 14 residues. The CDR3: CASSPPVTAYGYTF. For the CDR3, the DNA is TGTGCCAGCTCACCACCGGTAACGGCATATGGCTACACCTTC.

The J gene is TRBJ2-1, the V gene TRBV5-6; 9 bases align to TRBD2. This CDR3 is 18 amino acids long. Trimming cost V 2 bases and J 0 bases; bases outside gene matches: 9. Looked up from germline, CDR1 is SGHDT and CDR2 is YYEEEE. The CDR3 nucleotides are TGTGCCAGCAGCTTTACTAGCGGGCTAACCAGCTCCTACAATGAGCAGTTCTTC. It specifies CASSFTSGLTSSYNEQFF.

The chain uses TRBV28 and TRBJ1-6, with D perhaps TRBD1 (6 bases). V lost 3 bases to trimming and J lost 9 bases, with 15 bases between them. The CDR3 sequence is 15 residues long. Per germline, CDR1 MDHEN and CDR2 SYDVKM. The CDR3, as DNA: TGTGCCAGCAGTTTGACCCCAGGGGCGCTTTCACCCCTCCACTTT. It yields the protein CASSLTPGALSPLHF.

The V gene is TRBV5-1, the J gene TRBJ2-4, with D perhaps being TRBD1 or TRBD2 (5 bases each). The germline CDR1 and CDR2 sequences are SGHRS and YFSETQ. The CDR3 sequence is 18 residues long. The V gene lost 7 bases and the J gene lost 3 bases, with 26 bases spanning the gap. CDR3 residues: CASPPREQGLGGKNIQYF. CDR3 nucleotides: TGCGCCAGCCCCCCCAGGGAGCAAGGGCTCGGAGGCAAAAACATTCAGTACTTC.

This clone has a handful of counts. The chain couples TRBV6-1 to TRBJ2-2, with unresolved D. The CDR3 extends over 14 amino acids. Germline loops: CDR1 MNHNS, CDR2 SASEGT. V lost 1 base and J lost 5, with 8 bases in between. The CDR3 sequence: CASSEGVETGELFF. DNA for the CDR3: TGTGCCAGCAGTGAAGGTGTGGAGACCGGGGAGCTGTTTTTT.

The chain links TRBV5-1 to TRBJ2-1; D might be TRBD1 (5 bases). Trimming pared 5 bases from V and 10 bases from J, leaving 16 bases between. This CDR3 has 13 amino acids. The germline V gene has CDR1 SGHRS and CDR2 YFSETQ. CDR3 region: CASSSLQGREQFF. CDR3 nucleotide sequence: TGCGCCAGCAGTTCGCTTCAGGGTCGGGAGCAGTTCTTC. The whole variable domain, remainder taken from reference TRBV5-1 and TRBJ2-1, is KAGVTQTPRYLIKTRGQQVTLSCSPISGHRSVSWYQQTPGQGLQFLFEYFSETQRNKGNFPGRFSGRQFSNSRSEMNVSTLELGDSALYLCASSSLQGREQFFGPGTRLTVL.

This rearrangement joins TRBV6-2 or TRBV6-3 to TRBJ1-2, with D perhaps TRBD1 (6 bases). Germline V gene lookup returns CDR1 MNHEY and CDR2 SVGEGT. V was shortened by 4 bases and J by 8 bases, with 8 bases between the two germline ends. CDR3 length: 11 residues. CDR3 in DNA: TGTGCCAGCAGTTCGGGGGGCGGCTACACCTTC. It specifies CASSSGGGYTF.

The gene calls are TRBV10-3 and TRBJ2-7, with D hard to call. There are 14 residues in the CDR3. V lost 0 bases to trimming and J lost 5 bases, with 11 bases between them. In germline, CDR1 is ENHRY, CDR2 SYGVKD. This CDR3 reads CAISESHGRDEQYF. The CDR3 DNA is TGTGCCATCAGTGAGTCACACGGACGGGACGAGCAGTACTTC.

This clone was picked up one time. J is TRBJ1-3 and V is TRBV11-2; no clear D gene. Per the germline V gene, CDR1 is SGHAT and CDR2 is FQNNGV. Trimming left V 4 bases short and J 0 bases short, with 7 bases between. The CDR3 is 14 amino acids. The CDR3 nucleotides read TGTGCCAGCAGCTCCTCCAGCTCTGGAAACACCATATATTTT. Amino acids: CASSSSSSGNTIYF.

J is TRBJ1-2 and V is TRBV15; D not resolved. The V and J ends lost 3 bases and 7 bases respectively, with 9 bases between them. Germline CDR1 and CDR2: LNHNV and YYDKDF (reference sequence). This CDR3 contains 12 residues. As DNA, the CDR3 is TGTGCCACCAGCAGGGGGAACGGTGGCTACACCTTC. It yields the protein CATSRGNGGYTF.

V gene TRBV2 combines with J gene TRBJ2-1; 9 bases fit TRBD1. CDR3 size: 14 residues. V lost 8 bases and J lost 7; bases outside the gene matches: 9. The germline V gene has CDR1 SNHLY and CDR2 FYNNEI. In DNA form, the CDR3 reads TGTGCCAGCGTCAGGGACAGGGCTCAAAATGAGCAGTTCTTC. Its translation: CASVRDRAQNEQFF.

Only a few counts were recorded for this clone. The chain links TRBV5-4 to TRBJ2-2; possibly TRBD2 for D (5 bases). CDR1 and CDR2 (germline): SGHNT, YYREEE (reference sequence). The V end lost 1 base, the J end lost 6 bases, and 16 bases lay between the germline ends. The CDR3 length is 16 residues. CDR3 residues: CASSLSASPFAGELFF. CDR3 nucleotides: TGTGCCAGCAGCTTGTCGGCTAGCCCTTTTGCCGGGGAGCTGTTTTTT. Based on the CDR3 plus reference TRBV5-4 and TRBJ2-2, the full variable domain is ETGVTQSPTHLIKTRGQQVTLRCSSQSGHNTVSWYQQALGQGPQFIFQYYREEENGRGNFPPRFSGLQFPNYSSELNVNALELDDSALYLCASSLSASPFAGELFFGEGSRLTVL.

The V call is TRBV7-9, the J call TRBJ2-7; TRBD1 matches at 8 bases. Germline-derived CDR1 and CDR2 are SEHNR and FQNEAQ (reference sequence). The CDR3 loop spans 15 amino acids. V shed 8 bases and J 6 bases; nucleotides not matched to a gene: 15. The CDR3, as DNA: TGTGCCAGCGGGGGTAGACAGGGGCCTTACTCCGAGCAGTACTTC. Translating it yields CASGGRQGPYSEQYF.

The V gene is TRBV5-8, the J gene TRBJ2-1, with D tentatively TRBD1 (6 bases). Looked up from germline, CDR1 is SGHTS and CDR2 is YDEGEE. V was shortened by 0 bases and J by 6 bases, with 16 bases between the two germline ends. The CDR3 totals 16 residues. The CDR3, as DNA: TGTGCCAGCAGCTTGGCATCCCTACAGGGCGCCAATGAGCAGTTCTTC. Translation gives CASSLASLQGANEQFF.

The J gene is TRBJ1-1, the V gene TRBV15; perhaps TRBD1 as D (6 bases). CDR1 and CDR2 from the germline V gene are LNHNV and YYDKDF (reference sequence). Trimming pared 0 bases from V and 3 bases from J, leaving 14 bases between. This CDR3 is 16 amino acids long. CDR3 nucleotide sequence: TGTGCCACCAGCAGAGATACGATGAAGGGGGACACTGAAGCTTTCTTT. Translation gives CATSRDTMKGDTEAFF.

The V gene is TRBV6-5, the J gene TRBJ2-7; TRBD2 is a possible D gene (6 bases). V shed 0 bases and J shed 5 bases, with 14 bases lying between them. This CDR3 region has 15 residues. Germline lookup yields CDR1 MNHEY and CDR2 SVGAGI. CDR3 bases: TGTGCCAGCAGTTACTCTACTAGCCTCCCCCACGAGCAGTACTTC. It yields the protein CASSYSTSLPHEQYF.

This clone was counted a single time. V and J are TRBV5-6 and TRBJ1-2; 7 bases fit TRBD1. CDR1 is SGHDT, CDR2 YYEEEE, per germline. The CDR3 spans 16 residues. The V gene end was trimmed by 4 bases and the J gene end by 5 bases; junction bases not matched to a gene: 14. CDR3: CASSPPLRQGNYGYTF. The CDR3 region has the DNA TGTGCCAGCAGCCCCCCTTTAAGACAGGGAAATTATGGCTACACCTTC.

This sequence joins TRBV7-2 and TRBJ2-3; no firm D call. Germline assignment: CDR1 SGHTA and CDR2 FQGNSA. Trimming stripped 2 bases from V and 8 bases from J, with 17 bases between. The CDR3 extends over 15 amino acids. The CDR3 reads CASSLMADTTGTQYF. DNA for the CDR3: TGTGCCAGCAGCTTAATGGCAGACACGACCGGTACGCAGTATTTT.

The V and J genes are TRBV11-2 and TRBJ2-7, with D tentatively TRBD1 (6 bases). In germline, CDR1 is SGHAT, CDR2 FQNNGV. This CDR3 has 16 amino acids. Trimming cost V 1 base and J 3 bases, with 16 bases left between them. CDR3 in amino acids: CASSLGVYRVLYEQYF. CDR3 sequence (DNA): TGTGCCAGCAGCTTAGGGGTGTACAGGGTCCTCTACGAGCAGTACTTC.

Comment on this clone: At the DNA level, this CDR3 is encoded by other sequences in the same sample as well. The chain has TRBV19 and TRBJ2-7; no clear D. Germline V gene lookup returns CDR1 LNHDA and CDR2 SQIVND (reference sequence). V lost 3 bases and J 3 bases, leaving 6 bases between the germline ends. The CDR3 spans 12 residues. The CDR3 region is CASSIDGYEQYF. CDR3 DNA: TGTGCCAGTAGTATTGACGGCTACGAGCAGTACTTC.

The J gene is TRBJ2-7, the V gene TRBV2, with a tentative D call TRBD2 (5 bases). This CDR3 spans 13 amino acids. The germline CDR1 and CDR2 sequences are SNHLY and FYNNEI. Trimming pared 5 bases from V and 6 bases from J, leaving 14 bases between. CDR3 in amino acids: CASSQSHRGEQYF. The CDR3 coding sequence is TGTGCCAGCAGTCAAAGCCACCGGGGCGAGCAGTACTTC.